This T cell receptor beta chain was found in a study of T cell repertoires in cytomegalovirus infection. The wider study: Signatures in public TCR beta sequences pointed to both CMV infection and matching HLA type.

CDR3 length: 17 amino acids. Trimming took 0 bases from V and 1 from J, leaving 13 bases between them. The V gene's germline CDR1 is SGHRS and CDR2 YFSETQ. Points from the study as a whole: The cumulative frequency of public TCR beta families distinguished individuals who carried CMV together with the relevant HLA. The study found HLA-C-restricted CMV-specific TCR beta clonotypes dominating the ex vivo response.

MiXCR was run by TCRdb on the reads, yielding one entry per CDR3 protein. Here the sample spans 740,000 or so distinct CDR3 sequences, under 40% being singletons. Comment on this clonotype: Its target is unknown.

Sample: PBMCs. This rearrangement joins TRBV5-1 to TRBJ2-2; D remains unclear. The TCR comes from a human donor in good health (CMV status not recorded). Some clones in this sample may be carry-over from other donors' samples. The CDR3 DNA sequence: TGCGCCAGCAGCTTGGAAGTCGGCGCATTGAACACCGGGGAGCTGTTTTTT. This translates into CASSLEVGALNTGELFF.